This T cell receptor (beta chain) was sequenced during a study of T cells in localized non-small cell lung cancer. Broader study findings: Because researchers sequenced only one region of the tumor, heterogeneity is still possible. Uninvolved adjacent lung, not tumor, had the highest T cell clonality. Out of the top 100 tumor clones, a median around 50 were seen in adjacent lung. Longer overall survival accompanied higher blood T cell density.

The CDR3 consists of 12 residues. Germline V gives CDR1 SNHLY, CDR2 FYNNEI. In the case of this clone: Its antigen remains unidentified. A read error may produce the germline difference seen at one junction end.

The assay was immunoSEQ multiplex PCR, and TCRdb's table has in-frame clones only and misses some. The table lists 41,000 or so clones, about 86% of them singletons. The chain has TRBV2 and TRBJ2-7, with D tentatively TRBD2 (5 bases). This sequence originates from a woman aged 18-55 years with stage III lung adenocarcinoma. Sample: peripheral blood, taken before any cancer treatment. Here the CDR3 reads CASSEEARRENF. The CDR3 DNA is TGTGCCAGCAGTGAGGAGGCTAGAAGGGAGAACTTC.